The 26 T cell receptor beta chains below were found in one sample sequenced in a study of blood T cell repertoires in COVID-19. Data came from immunoSEQ multiplex PCR; TCRdb stores just in-frame clones and leaves some out. The sample lists some 200,000 clones, 80% to 95% occurring once. The sequenced material came from peripheral blood. The receptor set was obtained from a man aged 50 or older with acute or convalescent COVID-19.

V is TRBV18 and J is TRBJ2-4; D gene ambiguous. V lost 3 bases to trimming and J lost 5 bases, with 14 bases between them. The CDR3 has 15 residues. CDR1 is KGHSH and CDR2 is LQKENI in the germline V gene. The CDR3 reads CASSPERVGQNIQYF. In DNA, the CDR3 is TGTGCCAGCTCACCGGAGCGAGTGGGTCAAAACATTCAGTACTTC.

The V gene is TRBV25-1, the J gene TRBJ2-5; unclear D gene. V lost 2 bases, J lost 7 bases, and 11 bases lay in between. This CDR3 has 13 residues. Per germline, CDR1 MGHDK and CDR2 SYGVNS. The CDR3 protein is CASSEDARGTQYF. Here the CDR3 DNA reads TGTGCCAGCAGTGAAGACGCCCGCGGGACCCAGTACTTC. The complete variable domain, with remaining parts taken from reference TRBV25-1 and TRBJ2-5, reads EADIYQTPRYLVIGTGKKITLECSQTMGHDKMYWYQQDPGMELHLIHYSYGVNSTEKGDLSSESTVSRIRTEHFPLTLESARPSHTSQYLCASSEDARGTQYFGPGTRLLVL.

V is TRBV19 and J is TRBJ2-6; 8 positions agree with TRBD1. The CDR3 extends over 19 amino acids. Germline V CDR1 and CDR2: LNHDA, SQIVND (reference sequence). J lost 0 bases, V lost 3 bases, and 10 bases had no gene match. CDR3 nucleotide sequence: TGTGCCAGTAGTATTCCAGGACAGGGCCAAGCCTCTGGGGCCAACGTCCTGACTTTC. Its translation is CASSIPGQGQASGANVLTF.

CDR3 residues: CASSQDRSPGATGELFF. The CDR3 nucleotides read TGTGCCAGCAGCCAAGATCGATCCCCAGGGGCTACCGGGGAGCTGTTTTTT. The chain joins TRBV3-1 (or the pseudogene TRBV3-2) to TRBJ2-2; possibly TRBD1 for D (6 bases). V was trimmed by 0 bases and J by 5 bases, leaving 16 bases between them. This CDR3 spans 17 amino acids. In germline, CDR1 is LGHDT, CDR2 YNNKEL (reference sequence).

The chain has TRBV19 and TRBJ1-2; TRBD1 matches 8 bases. Germline assignment: CDR1 LNHDA and CDR2 SQIVND (reference sequence). The CDR3 extends over 15 amino acids. With V trimmed by 7 bases and J by 5 bases, 12 bases remained unmatched. This chain's CDR3 is CASIPGQGGTYGYTF. CDR3 sequence (DNA): TGTGCCAGTATCCCAGGACAGGGAGGAACTTATGGCTACACCTTC. Full variable domain (outside the CDR3, taken from reference TRBV19 and TRBJ1-2): DGGITQSPKYLFRKEGQNVTLSCEQNLNHDAMYWYRQDPGQGLRLIYYSQIVNDFQKGDIAEGYSVSREKKESFPLTVTSAQKNPTAFYLCASIPGQGGTYGYTFGSGTRLTVV.

V is TRBV7-2 and J is TRBJ1-4; weak D call: TRBD1 (6 bases). This CDR3 is 16 amino acids long. Trimming took off 4 bases at V and 7 bases at J, with 19 bases between the two ends. Germline CDR1 and CDR2: SGHTA and FQGNSA. The CDR3 is CASSSLGTGLREKLFF. CDR3 nucleotides: TGTGCCAGCAGCTCTCTCGGTACAGGGCTTCGTGAAAAACTGTTTTTT.

The rearrangement joins TRBV15 to TRBJ2-3, with 7 bases fitting TRBD2. CDR1 and CDR2 from the germline V gene are LNHNV and YYDKDF (reference sequence). The CDR3 has 18 amino acids. Germline trimming cut 0 bases from V and 3 bases from J; bases unmatched to any gene: 12. The DNA for the CDR3 is TGTGCCACCAGCAGAGATAGGGTTTTGGGGGGGGTGACAGATACGCAGTATTTT. Translating gives CATSRDRVLGGVTDTQYF.

The CDR3: CASSQAGGGDTDTQYF. Here the CDR3 DNA reads TGTGCCAGCAGCCAGGCCGGCGGGGGGGACACAGATACGCAGTATTTT. This chain connects TRBV3-1 (or the pseudogene TRBV3-2) to TRBJ2-3; 9 nucleotides align to TRBD2. V dropped 3 bases and J dropped 2; count of bases not matched to a gene: 6. The germline gives CDR1 LGHDT, CDR2 YNNKEL (reference sequence). This CDR3 region has 16 residues.

The chain carries TRBV24-1 and TRBJ2-1; tentatively, D is TRBD2 (6 bases). From germline, CDR1 is KGHDR and CDR2 SFDVKD. Trimming pared 2 bases from V and 3 bases from J, leaving 19 bases between. The CDR3 is made up of 18 amino acids. The chain's CDR3 is CATSDSSLRGNFYNEQFF. The CDR3 nucleotides are TGTGCCACCAGTGATTCCAGCCTCCGGGGGAATTTCTACAATGAGCAGTTCTTC.

The gene calls are TRBV7-2 and TRBJ1-3; D is undetermined. Germline V gives CDR1 SGHTA, CDR2 FQGNSA. V lost 5 bases, J lost 0 bases, and 11 bases lay in between. This CDR3 has 15 residues. The CDR3 DNA reads TGTGCCAGCAGCCCCGAGCTGTTCTCTGGAAACACCATATATTTT. Residues: CASSPELFSGNTIYF.

The chain employs TRBV3-1 (or the pseudogene TRBV3-2) and TRBJ2-1; 8 bases match TRBD2. CDR1 is LGHDT, CDR2 YNNKEL, per germline (reference sequence). CDR3 length: 14 residues. The V segment lost 3 bases and the J segment 4 bases; nucleotides outside the gene matches: 2. The CDR3: CASSHTSGYNEQFF. CDR3 bases: TGTGCCAGCAGCCACACTAGCGGTTACAATGAGCAGTTCTTC.

The rearrangement joins TRBV25-1 to TRBJ1-2, with D unresolved. The CDR3 runs 15 residues. Germline V lookup: CDR1 MGHDK, CDR2 SYGVNS. V lost 1 base and J lost 1, with 10 bases in between. The CDR3 coding sequence is TGTGCCAGCAGTGAATGGTCCAGTTATAACTATGGCTACACCTTC. Protein product: CASSEWSSYNYGYTF.

The chain carries TRBV28 and TRBJ2-5; the match to TRBD2 covers 13 bases. V lost 5 bases to trimming and J lost 4 bases; unmatched junction nucleotides: 7. The V gene's germline CDR1 is MDHEN and CDR2 SYDVKM. The CDR3 is 16 residues long. This CDR3 reads CASSDTSGGASETQYF. DNA for the CDR3: TGTGCCAGCAGTGATACTAGCGGGGGGGCCTCAGAGACCCAGTACTTC.

To note about this clone: The same CDR3 is also encoded by other DNA sequences in this sample. The rearrangement uses TRBV5-1 and TRBJ2-2; 10 nucleotides align to TRBD1. Germline lookup yields CDR1 SGHRS and CDR2 YFSETQ. The V segment lost 0 bases and the J segment 5 bases; nucleotides outside the gene matches: 4. The CDR3 loop spans 16 amino acids. The CDR3 protein is CASSLVGGQGTGELFF. Written as DNA, the CDR3 is TGCGCCAGCAGCTTGGTCGGGGGACAGGGGACCGGGGAGCTGTTTTTT.

The chain recombines TRBV5-5 with TRBJ1-2; a weak D match, TRBD1 (6 bases). V dropped 0 bases and J dropped 1 base, with 13 bases sitting between them. The CDR3 is 16 amino acids. From germline, CDR1 is SGHKS and CDR2 YYEKEE (reference sequence). CDR3 loop: CASSLAAGADNYGYTF. CDR3 sequence (DNA): TGTGCCAGCAGCTTGGCGGCAGGGGCAGATAACTATGGCTACACCTTC.

The chain recombines TRBV9 with TRBJ1-5; D remains ambiguous. The V and J ends lost 5 bases and 5 bases respectively, with 11 bases between them. Per germline, CDR1 SGDLS and CDR2 YYNGEE. The CDR3 has 13 amino acids. CDR3: CASSVDSDQPQHF. In nucleotides, the CDR3 is TGTGCCAGCAGTGTGGACTCCGATCAGCCCCAGCATTTT.

This clone was detected only a few times. This chain uses TRBV10-1 with TRBJ1-1, with a tentative D call TRBD1 (6 bases). Germline V lookup: CDR1 WNHNN, CDR2 SYGVQD (reference sequence). Trimming pared 3 bases from V and 5 bases from J, leaving 10 bases between. This CDR3 region has 13 residues. In DNA form, the CDR3 reads TGCGCCAGCAGTGATAGCAGGGGTACTGAAGCTTTCTTT. Translation: CASSDSRGTEAFF.

V and J are TRBV18 and TRBJ2-1, with 10 bases aligning to TRBD1. After removal of 0 bases from V and 12 bases from J, the junction contained 2 bases not matched to a gene. The CDR3 spans 13 residues. Germline lookup yields CDR1 KGHSH and CDR2 LQKENI. The DNA of the CDR3 is TGTGCCAGCTCACCACCGGACAGGGGGTCGCAGTTCTTC. Amino acid sequence: CASSPPDRGSQFF.

The count of this clone is one. The chain is built from TRBV7-3 and TRBJ2-3; a weak D match, TRBD1 (5 bases). The germline V gene has CDR1 SGHTA and CDR2 FQGTGA. Trimming left V 4 bases short and J 2 bases short, with 13 bases between. The CDR3 extends over 15 amino acids. CDR3 sequence (DNA): TGTGCCAGCAGCTCCCCAGGGCAGGACACAGATACGCAGTATTTT. Translating it yields CASSSPGQDTDTQYF.

The chain links TRBV27 to TRBJ2-7; D remains ambiguous. Looked up from germline, CDR1 is MNHEY and CDR2 is SMNVEV (reference sequence). The V end lost 6 bases, the J end lost 7 bases, and 13 bases lay between the germline ends. This CDR3 comprises 12 residues. The CDR3 loop is CASRGTSLEQYF. Here the CDR3 DNA reads TGTGCCAGCAGGGGCACATCCTTAGAGCAGTACTTC.

The rearrangement uses TRBV6-6 and TRBJ2-7; no clear D. From germline, CDR1 is MNHNY and CDR2 SVGAGI (reference sequence). The CDR3 runs to 15 residues. V was shortened by 0 bases and J by 1 base, with 10 bases between the two germline ends. The CDR3 DNA sequence: TGTGCCAGCAGTTACTCGGATCAGGTATCCTACGAGCAGTACGTC. This translates into CASSYSDQVSYEQYV.

The chain carries TRBV9 and TRBJ2-3, with 7 bases that match TRBD2. The germline CDR1 and CDR2 sequences are SGDLS and YYNGEE. Germline trimming cut 0 bases from V and 4 bases from J; bases unmatched to any gene: 8. The CDR3 spans 16 residues. CDR3 nucleotides: TGTGCCAGCAGCGTAGCCGGCGGGAGTGCCCCAGATACGCAGTATTTT. Its translation is CASSVAGGSAPDTQYF.

This sequence joins TRBV7-2 and TRBJ2-3, with 11 bases matching TRBD2. The junction had 7 bases not matched to a gene; V was cut back by 9 bases and J by 2 bases. The CDR3 runs 15 residues. CDR1 SGHTA and CDR2 FQGNSA come from the germline V gene. In DNA form, the CDR3 reads TGTGCCAGTCGAGTAGCGGGAGGGCTCACAGATACGCAGTATTTT. This translates into CASRVAGGLTDTQYF.

The chain uses TRBV7-9 and TRBJ1-1, with a weak D call TRBD1 (5 bases). Trimming left V 5 bases short and J 6 bases short, with 7 bases between. CDR1 and CDR2 (germline): SEHNR, FQNEAQ (reference sequence). This CDR3 spans 11 amino acids. CDR3 in amino acids: CASSPGAEAFF. The CDR3 nucleotides read TGTGCCAGCAGCCCGGGGGCTGAAGCTTTCTTT. The full variable domain, completed using reference TRBV7-9 and TRBJ1-1, is DTGVSQNPRHKITKRGQNVTFRCDPISEHNRLYWYRQTLGQGPEFLTYFQNEAQLEKSRLLSDRFSAERPKGSFSTLEIQRTEQGDSAMYLCASSPGAEAFFGQGTRLTVV.

CDR3 sequence (DNA): TGTGCCAGCAGTCCCGGACAAGTCTACGAGCAGTACTTC. Translating it yields CASSPGQVYEQYF. The chain employs TRBV3-1 (or the pseudogene TRBV3-2) and TRBJ2-7; weak D call: TRBD1 (5 bases). Germline-derived CDR1 and CDR2 are LGHDT and YNNKEL (reference sequence). Trimming removed 6 bases from V and 3 bases from J, with 12 bases in between. This CDR3 contains 13 residues.

This clone appeared once. The chain carries TRBV6-5 and TRBJ1-2, with TRBD1 identical over 9 bases. CDR3 size: 14 residues. V dropped 8 bases and J dropped 7; count of bases not matched to a gene: 11. The V gene's germline CDR1 is MNHEY and CDR2 SVGAGI. CDR3 amino acids: CASGMGQGTAGYTF. The CDR3 nucleotides are TGTGCCAGCGGGATGGGACAGGGAACGGCTGGCTACACCTTC.